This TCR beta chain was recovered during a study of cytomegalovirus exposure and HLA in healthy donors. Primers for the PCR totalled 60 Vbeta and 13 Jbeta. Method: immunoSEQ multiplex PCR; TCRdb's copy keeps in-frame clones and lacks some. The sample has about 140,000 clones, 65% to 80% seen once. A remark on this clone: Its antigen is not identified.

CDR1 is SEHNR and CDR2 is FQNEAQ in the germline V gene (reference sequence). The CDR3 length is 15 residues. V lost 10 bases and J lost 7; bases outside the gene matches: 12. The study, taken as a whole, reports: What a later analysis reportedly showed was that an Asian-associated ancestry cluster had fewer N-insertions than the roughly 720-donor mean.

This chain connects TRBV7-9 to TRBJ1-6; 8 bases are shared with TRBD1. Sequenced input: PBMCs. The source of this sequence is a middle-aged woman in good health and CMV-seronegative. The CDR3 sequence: CATTVNRGGNSPLHF. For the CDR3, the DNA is TGTGCCACCACCGTGAACAGGGGGGGGAATTCACCCCTCCACTTT.